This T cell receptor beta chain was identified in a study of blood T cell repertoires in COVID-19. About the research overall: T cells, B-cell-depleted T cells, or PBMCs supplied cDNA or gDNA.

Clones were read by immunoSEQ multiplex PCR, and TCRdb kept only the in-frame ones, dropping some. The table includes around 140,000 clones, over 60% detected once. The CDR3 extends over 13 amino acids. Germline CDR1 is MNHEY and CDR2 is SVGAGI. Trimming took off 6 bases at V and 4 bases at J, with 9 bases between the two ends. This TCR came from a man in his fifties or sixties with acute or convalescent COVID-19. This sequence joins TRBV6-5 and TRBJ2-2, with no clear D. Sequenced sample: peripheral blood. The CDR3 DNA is TGTGCCAGCAGGAATAGTGGCACCGGGGAGCTGTTTTTT. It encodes CASRNSGTGELFF.